This TCR beta chain was recovered during a study of early T cells in non-severe SARS-CoV-2 infection. Looking at the study overall: Unsorted whole-blood RNA was sequenced in bulk, leaving chains unpaired. Study-wide results and caveats: VDJdb matching favored anti-spike CD8 responses, missing private and CD4 specificities.

In its sample, this clonotype was seen many times. What it binds is not known. The protocol attached unique molecular identifiers to individual cDNA molecules. TCRdb re-called the 5' RACE reads through MiXCR, storing one row per CDR3 protein. The table lists 49,000 or so distinct CDR3 sequences, about 6.5% of them singletons. Germline CDR1 and CDR2: KGHDR and SFDVKD. The CDR3 has 21 amino acids. J lost 0 bases, V lost 6 bases, and 14 bases had no gene match. Sequenced material: whole blood, taken at baseline. The TCR originated in an adult who was a healthcare worker with PCR-confirmed SARS-CoV-2 infection or an uninfected control (not recorded which). This rearrangement joins TRBV24-1 to TRBJ2-1, with TRBD2 matching over 15 bases. The CDR3 sequence: CATSSDAGTSGGLSSYNEQFF. The CDR3 DNA reads as TGTGCCACCAGTTCGGATGCCGGGACTAGCGGGGGGTTAAGCTCCTACAATGAGCAGTTCTTC.